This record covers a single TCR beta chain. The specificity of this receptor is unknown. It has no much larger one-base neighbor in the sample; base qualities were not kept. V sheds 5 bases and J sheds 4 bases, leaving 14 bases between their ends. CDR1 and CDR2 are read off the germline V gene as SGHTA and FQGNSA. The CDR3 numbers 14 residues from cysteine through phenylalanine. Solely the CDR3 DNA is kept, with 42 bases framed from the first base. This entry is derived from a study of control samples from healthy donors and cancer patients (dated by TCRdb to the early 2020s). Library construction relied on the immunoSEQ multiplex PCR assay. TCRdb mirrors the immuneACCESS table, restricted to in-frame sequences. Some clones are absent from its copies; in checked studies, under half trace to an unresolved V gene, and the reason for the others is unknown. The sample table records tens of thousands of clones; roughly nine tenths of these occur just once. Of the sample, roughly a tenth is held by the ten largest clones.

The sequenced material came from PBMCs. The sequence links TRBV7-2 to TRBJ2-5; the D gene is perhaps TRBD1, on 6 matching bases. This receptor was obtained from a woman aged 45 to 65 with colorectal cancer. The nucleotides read TGTGCCAGCAGCATCGGTCTCAGGGGAGAGACCCAGTACTTC. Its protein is CASSIGLRGETQYF.